Listed here are 2 T cell receptor beta chains from one sample, sequenced in a study of blood T cell repertoires in COVID-19. This table comes from immunoSEQ multiplex PCR, and its TCRdb copy is limited to in-frame clones, with some not included. The table has around 230,000 clones, around 83% seen once. Sequenced input: peripheral blood. These TCRs come from a woman in her fifties or sixties with acute or convalescent COVID-19.

The chain recombines TRBV6-1 with TRBJ1-1; 8 positions agree with TRBD1. This CDR3 comprises 15 residues. Germline values: CDR1 MNHNS, CDR2 SASEGT. Trimming took 3 bases from V and 3 from J; bases not matched to a gene: 6. The CDR3 reads CASSDRQGWDTEAFF. CDR3 bases: TGTGCCAGCAGTGACAGACAGGGGTGGGACACTGAAGCTTTCTTT.

The genes are TRBV25-1 and TRBJ1-2; the D gene is possibly TRBD1 (6 bases). Germline CDR1 reads MGHDK; CDR2 reads SYGVNS. The CDR3 extends over 13 amino acids. V dropped 5 bases and J dropped 7 bases, with 14 bases sitting between them. The CDR3 spells CASSHGGALGYTF. DNA for the CDR3: TGTGCCAGCAGTCACGGGGGGGCGCTTGGCTACACCTTC.